The next 20 T cell receptor beta chains were all read from a single sample in a study of cytomegalovirus exposure and HLA in healthy donors. A multiplex PCR was run with 60 Vbeta primers and 13 Jbeta primers. The repertoire was sequenced with immunoSEQ multiplex PCR; TCRdb's copy has only in-frame clones and lacks some. The listing records about 79,000 clones. The sequenced material came from PBMCs. These receptors were collected from a man between 25 and 39 years old in good health and CMV-seronegative.

On this clone: Other nucleotide sequences from this sample produce the same CDR3. This chain links TRBV5-1 with TRBJ1-1; D possibly corresponds to TRBD1 (5 bases). The CDR3 loop spans 15 amino acids. Germline CDR1 SGHRS, CDR2 YFSETQ. Trimming left V 1 base short and J 2 bases short, with 12 bases between. CDR3 in DNA: TGCGCCAGCAGCTTGCGAACTGGGACTAACACTGAAGCTTTCTTT. This encodes CASSLRTGTNTEAFF.

The chain links TRBV19 to TRBJ2-3; TRBD2 agrees at 10 bases. The CDR3 is 16 amino acids. CDR1 is LNHDA, CDR2 SQIVND, per germline (reference sequence). Trimming took 5 bases from V and 4 from J; bases not matched to a gene: 9. CDR3 in DNA: TGTGCCAGTAGTGGTCCTAGCGGGAGAATTTCAGATACGCAGTATTTT. It encodes CASSGPSGRISDTQYF.

The chain combines TRBV19 with TRBJ2-5, with 8 bases matching TRBD2. The germline V gene has CDR1 LNHDA and CDR2 SQIVND (reference sequence). The CDR3 covers 15 residues. After removal of 4 bases from V and 2 bases from J, the junction contained 6 bases not matched to a gene. DNA of the CDR3: TGTGCCAGTAGTACCCGGGGGGGCGAGCAAGAGACCCAGTACTTC. Translating it yields CASSTRGGEQETQYF.

CDR3 in amino acids: CASSGDIDNSPLHF. In nucleotides, the CDR3 is TGCGCCAGCAGCGGGGACATTGATAATTCACCCCTCCACTTT. The V gene is TRBV5-1, the J gene TRBJ1-6, with D perhaps TRBD1 (6 bases). This CDR3 is 14 amino acids long. Trimming removed 4 bases from V and 5 bases from J, with 10 bases in between. From germline, CDR1 is SGHRS and CDR2 YFSETQ.

The CDR3 loop is CASSKNRRRYAGDEKLFF. For the CDR3, the DNA is TGTGCCAGCAGCAAAAACCGTAGGAGATACGCGGGGGATGAAAAACTGTTTTTT. The rearrangement joins TRBV7-9 to TRBJ1-4, with D maybe TRBD1 (5 bases). The V gene's germline CDR1 is SEHNR and CDR2 FQNEAQ (reference sequence). Trimming stripped 5 bases from V and 6 bases from J, with 25 bases between. This CDR3 region has 18 residues.

The gene calls are TRBV19 and TRBJ1-2; TRBD1 might be the D (6 bases). Germline CDR1 reads LNHDA; CDR2 reads SQIVND (reference sequence). This CDR3 has 14 residues. Trimming stripped 5 bases from V and 0 bases from J, with 10 bases between. CDR3 in DNA: TGTGCCAGTAGTTGGGGGCTCCCTAACTATGGCTACACCTTC. Translation: CASSWGLPNYGYTF. Supplemented by reference TRBV19 and TRBJ1-2, the full variable domain reads DGGITQSPKYLFRKEGQNVTLSCEQNLNHDAMYWYRQDPGQGLRLIYYSQIVNDFQKGDIAEGYSVSREKKESFPLTVTSAQKNPTAFYLCASSWGLPNYGYTFGSGTRLTVV.

This chain uses TRBV5-1 with TRBJ1-6, with 10 bases aligning to TRBD1. Germline trimming cut 2 bases from V and 9 bases from J; bases unmatched to any gene: 5. This CDR3 is 15 amino acids long. CDR1 and CDR2 from the germline V gene are SGHRS and YFSETQ. CDR3 DNA: TGCGCCAGCAGCTTCGGACAGGGGGGTAGTTCACCCCTCCACTTT. It codes for CASSFGQGGSSPLHF.

The chain carries TRBV30 and TRBJ1-5; D remains unclear. Germline CDR1 GTSNPN, CDR2 SVGIG (reference sequence). This CDR3 is 15 amino acids long. V was pared by 4 bases and J by 1 base, with 14 bases between. CDR3 loop: CAWTSGPGSNQPQHF. CDR3 bases: TGTGCCTGGACCTCCGGTCCCGGGAGCAATCAGCCCCAGCATTTT.

The rearrangement joins TRBV4-1 to TRBJ1-2; 10 bases align to TRBD1. After removal of 1 base from V and 6 bases from J, the junction contained 5 bases not matched to a gene. CDR1 is MGHRA and CDR2 is YSYEKL in the germline V gene. This CDR3 comprises 15 residues. In DNA, the CDR3 is TGCGCCAGCAGCCAAGGCCGGGACAGGGGTCATGGCTACACCTTC. Translating it yields CASSQGRDRGHGYTF.

The CDR3 bases are TGTGCCATCAGTGAAGATGACAGGGCCGACTACGAGCAGTACTTC. Protein product: CAISEDDRADYEQYF. The rearrangement links TRBV10-3 to TRBJ2-7, with 7 bases lining up with TRBD1. Germline V lookup: CDR1 ENHRY, CDR2 SYGVKD. The CDR3 has 15 residues. V trimming: 3 bases; J trimming: 3 bases; junction bases outside the gene matches: 8.

The rearrangement uses TRBV2 and TRBJ2-5; the match to TRBD2 covers 7 bases. The CDR3 extends over 16 amino acids. The V gene end was trimmed by 1 base and the J gene end by 1 base; junction bases not matched to a gene: 6. The germline gives CDR1 SNHLY, CDR2 FYNNEI. The CDR3 here is CASSEGEGRVQETQYF. CDR3 nucleotide sequence: TGTGCCAGCAGTGAAGGGGAGGGTCGGGTCCAAGAGACCCAGTACTTC.

This chain joins TRBV9 and TRBJ1-1, with D possibly matching TRBD1 (6 bases). The CDR3 spans 15 residues. Trimming removed 4 bases from V and 5 bases from J, with 18 bases in between. In germline, CDR1 is SGDLS, CDR2 YYNGEE. CDR3 protein: CASSPRLQGRTEAFF. The CDR3 DNA follows: TGTGCCAGCAGCCCGCGATTACAGGGCCGGACTGAAGCTTTCTTT. The variable domain in full, completed from reference TRBV9 and TRBJ1-1, reads DSGVTQTPKHLITATGQRVTLRCSPRSGDLSVYWYQQSLDQGLQFLIQYYNGEERAKGNILERFSAQQFPDLHSELNLSSLELGDSALYFCASSPRLQGRTEAFFGQGTRLTVV.

CDR3 nucleotides: TGTGCCATCAGTGAGTCGGAGGCCGGGGAGCTGTTTTTT. Encoded protein: CAISESEAGELFF. The chain uses TRBV10-3 and TRBJ2-2, with TRBD2 as a possible D gene (5 bases). This CDR3 spans 13 amino acids. Germline lookup yields CDR1 ENHRY and CDR2 SYGVKD. Trimming cost V 0 bases and J 6 bases, with 5 bases left between them.

The rearrangement links TRBV10-3 to TRBJ1-5, with D maybe TRBD1 (5 bases). Looked up from germline, CDR1 is ENHRY and CDR2 is SYGVKD. V was clipped by 1 base and J by 4 bases, with 8 bases between them. This CDR3 is built from 14 residues. The CDR3 protein is CAISELGGNQPQHF. CDR3 nucleotides: TGTGCCATCAGTGAGTTGGGGGGAAATCAGCCCCAGCATTTT.

Here the CDR3 DNA reads TGTGCCTGGAGCCCAAAGGTACAGGCAGAGTACGAGCAGTACTTC. It yields the protein CAWSPKVQAEYEQYF. V is TRBV30 and J is TRBJ2-7; D might be TRBD1 (5 bases). This CDR3 spans 15 amino acids. Germline CDR1 and CDR2: GTSNPN and SVGIG (reference sequence). V lost 3 bases, J lost 4 bases, and 19 bases lay in between.

The gene calls are TRBV5-4 and TRBJ2-7; 7 bases map to TRBD1. From germline, CDR1 is SGHNT and CDR2 YYREEE (reference sequence). The CDR3 is 13 residues long. Trimming removed 4 bases from V and 3 bases from J; junction bases left unmatched: 4. The CDR3 DNA is TGTGCCAGCAGCGCCCCAGGGGGCTACGAGCAGTACTTC. Its translation is CASSAPGGYEQYF.

The J gene is TRBJ1-1, the V gene TRBV9; D might be TRBD1 (6 bases). This CDR3 is 13 amino acids long. Deletions cut 4 bases from V and 5 bases from J, with 12 bases between. CDR1 and CDR2 (germline): SGDLS, YYNGEE. CDR3 sequence: CASSLGGRTEAFF. The CDR3 DNA is TGTGCCAGCAGCTTGGGGGGGCGAACTGAAGCTTTCTTT. Based on the CDR3 plus reference TRBV9 and TRBJ1-1, the full variable domain is DSGVTQTPKHLITATGQRVTLRCSPRSGDLSVYWYQQSLDQGLQFLIQYYNGEERAKGNILERFSAQQFPDLHSELNLSSLELGDSALYFCASSLGGRTEAFFGQGTRLTVV.

The chain employs TRBV7-9 and TRBJ2-1, with 8 nucleotides matching TRBD2. Unmatched junction bases numbered 5, after V lost 1 base and J lost 6 bases. The length of the CDR3 is 15 residues. Germline assignment: CDR1 SEHNR and CDR2 FQNEAQ (reference sequence). The CDR3 protein is CASSLGAGAFNEQFF. CDR3 bases: TGTGCCAGCAGCTTAGGAGCGGGAGCGTTCAATGAGCAGTTCTTC.

The chain combines TRBV2 with TRBJ2-5, with TRBD2 matching 8 bases. The V gene end was trimmed by 5 bases and the J gene end by 5 bases; junction bases not matched to a gene: 13. Germline CDR1 and CDR2: SNHLY and FYNNEI. The CDR3 has 16 amino acids. Here the CDR3 DNA reads TGTGCCAGCAGTTACTTGGCGGGAGGCCGTGGGGAGACCCAGTACTTC. This sequence encodes CASSYLAGGRGETQYF.

The chain links TRBV5-1 to TRBJ2-5; TRBD1 is a possible D gene (6 bases). Germline loops: CDR1 SGHRS, CDR2 YFSETQ. The V and J ends lost 0 bases and 2 bases respectively, with 8 bases between them. The CDR3 spans 14 residues. In DNA form, the CDR3 reads TGCGCCAGCAGCTTGGGGACAGCACAAGAGACCCAGTACTTC. Its translation: CASSLGTAQETQYF.